These 2 T cell receptor beta chains share one sample of origin, sequenced in a study of neoadjuvant anti-PD-1 for oral cavity cancer. Libraries were prepared by immunoSEQ multiplex PCR; TCRdb keeps only in-frame clonotypes and omits some of them. The sample lists approximately 68,000 clones, about nine tenths occurring once. Time point given: after neoadjuvant nivolumab, at surgical resection. The sequenced sample was PBMCs, obtained after nivolumab (anti-PD-1) treatment. The receptor set was obtained from a person aged 35-79 years with oral cavity squamous cell carcinoma.

The V gene is TRBV6-1, the J gene TRBJ2-3; 7 nucleotides agree with TRBD1. The CDR3 is made up of 14 amino acids. CDR1 and CDR2 from the germline V gene are MNHNS and SASEGT. CDR3 amino acids: CANSRDRFTDTQYF. The CDR3 coding sequence is TGTGCGAATTCACGGGACAGATTCACAGATACGCAGTATTTT.

The V and J genes are TRBV4-1 and TRBJ1-5, with D perhaps matching TRBD1 (5 bases). V was trimmed by 2 bases and J by 7 bases, leaving 18 bases between them. The germline CDR1 and CDR2 sequences are MGHRA and YSYEKL. The CDR3 spans 16 residues. CDR3 amino acids: CASSQIGARGNQPQHF. Written as DNA, the CDR3 is TGCGCCAGCAGCCAAATTGGGGCTCGGGGAAACCAGCCCCAGCATTTT.